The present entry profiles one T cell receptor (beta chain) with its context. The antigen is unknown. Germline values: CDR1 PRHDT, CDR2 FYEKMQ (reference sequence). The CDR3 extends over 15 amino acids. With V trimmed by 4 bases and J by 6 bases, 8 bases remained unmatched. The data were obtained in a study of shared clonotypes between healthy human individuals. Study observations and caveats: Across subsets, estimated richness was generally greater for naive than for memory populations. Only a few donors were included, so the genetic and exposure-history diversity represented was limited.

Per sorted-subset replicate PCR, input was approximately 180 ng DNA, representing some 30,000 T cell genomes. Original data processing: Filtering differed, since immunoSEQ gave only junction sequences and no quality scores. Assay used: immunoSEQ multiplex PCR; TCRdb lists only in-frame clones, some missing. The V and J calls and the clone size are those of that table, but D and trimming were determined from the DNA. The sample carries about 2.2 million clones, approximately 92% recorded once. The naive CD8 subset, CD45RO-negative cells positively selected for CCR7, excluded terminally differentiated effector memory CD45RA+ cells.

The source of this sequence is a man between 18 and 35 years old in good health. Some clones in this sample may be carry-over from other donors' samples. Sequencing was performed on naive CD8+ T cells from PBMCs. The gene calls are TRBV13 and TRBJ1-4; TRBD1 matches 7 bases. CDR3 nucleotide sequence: TGTGCCAGCAGCTCTACAGGGGAAGAGGATGAAAAACTGTTTTTT. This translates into CASSSTGEEDEKLFF.